This TCR beta chain is drawn from a study of blood T cell repertoires in COVID-19. Study-level information: Material from acute and convalescent COVID-19 was sourced from the United States, Italy and Spain. The cDNA or gDNA used as material had been derived from T cells, B-cell-depleted T cells, or PBMCs.

Some clones are missing from TCRdb's copy, which holds only in-frame ones; the method was immunoSEQ multiplex PCR. This sample has some 460,000 clones; roughly 91% occur once, and the top ten carry over 4%. This CDR3 has 15 amino acids. CDR1 SGHNT and CDR2 YYREEE come from the germline V gene (reference sequence). Trimming removed 4 bases from V and 7 bases from J, with 21 bases in between. The chain joins TRBV5-4 to TRBJ2-7, with a tentative D call TRBD2 (7 bases). This TCR came from a woman in her 30s with acute or convalescent COVID-19. The sample consisted of peripheral blood. CDR3 in DNA: TGTGCCAGCAGCCTGGGAGGGACACCTCTCTCTGAGCAGTACTTC. The encoded protein is CASSLGGTPLSEQYF.